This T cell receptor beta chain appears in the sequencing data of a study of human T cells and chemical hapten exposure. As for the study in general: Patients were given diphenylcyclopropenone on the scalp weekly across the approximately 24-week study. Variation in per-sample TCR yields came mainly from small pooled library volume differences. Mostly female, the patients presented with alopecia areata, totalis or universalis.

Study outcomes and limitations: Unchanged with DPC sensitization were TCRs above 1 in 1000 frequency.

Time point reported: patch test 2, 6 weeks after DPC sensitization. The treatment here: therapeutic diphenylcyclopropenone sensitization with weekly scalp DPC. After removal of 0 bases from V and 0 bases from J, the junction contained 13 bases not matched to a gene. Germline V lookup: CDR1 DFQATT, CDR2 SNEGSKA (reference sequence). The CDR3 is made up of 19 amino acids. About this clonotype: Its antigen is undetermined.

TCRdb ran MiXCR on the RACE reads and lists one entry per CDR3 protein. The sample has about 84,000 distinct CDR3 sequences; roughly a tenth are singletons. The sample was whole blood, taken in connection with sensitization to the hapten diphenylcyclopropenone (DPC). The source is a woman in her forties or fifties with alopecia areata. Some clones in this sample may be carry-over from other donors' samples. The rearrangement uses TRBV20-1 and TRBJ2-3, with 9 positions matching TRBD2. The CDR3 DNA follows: TGCAGTGCTAGAGATTCGGGGGCTAGCGGGACCTCTAGCACAGATACGCAGTATTTT. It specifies CSARDSGASGTSSTDTQYF.